What follows are 9 T cell receptor beta chains derived from one specimen sequenced in a study of shared clonotypes between healthy human individuals. The protocol was immunoSEQ multiplex PCR, while the TCRdb copy is restricted to in-frame clones and leaves out a portion. The sample holds some 580,000 clones, 97% seen once. Source material: naive CD4+ T cells sorted from blood. The subset is: CD45RA+ positively selected. The receptor set was obtained from a woman between 25 and 40 years old in good health.

This rearrangement joins TRBV10-2 to TRBJ2-5; 14 nucleotides line up with TRBD2. CDR1 and CDR2 from the germline V gene are WSHSY and SAAADI. This CDR3 contains 14 residues. Trimming took 7 bases from V and 5 from J; bases not matched to a gene: 3. The CDR3 coding sequence is TGCGCCAGCATGGGACTAGCGGGAGTTGAGACCCAGTACTTC. Its translation: CASMGLAGVETQYF.

This sequence joins TRBV5-1 and TRBJ1-2; D is ambiguous. V was shortened by 1 base and J by 5 bases, with 12 bases between the two germline ends. The CDR3 contains 14 residues. From germline, CDR1 is SGHRS and CDR2 YFSETQ. This CDR3 is CASSLTEVSYGYTF. CDR3 DNA sequence: TGCGCCAGCAGCTTGACCGAGGTTTCTTATGGCTACACCTTC. The full variable domain, completed using reference TRBV5-1 and TRBJ1-2, is KAGVTQTPRYLIKTRGQQVTLSCSPISGHRSVSWYQQTPGQGLQFLFEYFSETQRNKGNFPGRFSGRQFSNSRSEMNVSTLELGDSALYLCASSLTEVSYGYTFGSGTRLTVV.

The V and J genes are TRBV7-9 and TRBJ1-1; the D is unclear. The CDR3 has 14 residues. The V gene lost 1 base and the J gene lost 11 bases, with 17 bases spanning the gap. Germline V gives CDR1 SEHNR, CDR2 FQNEAQ (reference sequence). In nucleotides, the CDR3 is TGTGCCAGCAGCTTAGTAGCCGTGGGCCTTAGGGCTTTCTTT. It encodes CASSLVAVGLRAFF.

The chain employs TRBV19 and TRBJ2-3; D may be TRBD2 (7 bases). The germline V and J ends were trimmed by 5 bases and 1 base, with 16 bases remaining between them. Germline lookup yields CDR1 LNHDA and CDR2 SQIVND (reference sequence). CDR3 length: 16 amino acids. CDR3 loop: CASSLGGARGTDTQYF. DNA of the CDR3: TGTGCCAGTAGTCTGGGGGGGGCGCGAGGCACAGATACGCAGTATTTT.

The chain combines TRBV5-1 with TRBJ2-5; TRBD2 might be the D (6 bases). This CDR3 comprises 15 residues. Trimming took 1 base from V and 2 from J, leaving 12 bases between them. In germline, CDR1 is SGHRS, CDR2 YFSETQ. The DNA of the CDR3 is TGCGCCAGCAGCTTGATGACGGGAGCTCAAGAGACCCAGTACTTC. Translated, it gives CASSLMTGAQETQYF.

The rearrangement links TRBV10-3 to TRBJ2-1; possibly TRBD1 for D (5 bases). Per germline, CDR1 ENHRY and CDR2 SYGVKD. This CDR3 has 13 amino acids. V lost 2 bases, J lost 6 bases, and 8 bases lay in between. CDR3 residues: CAISEGTGNEQFF. Here the CDR3 DNA reads TGTGCCATCAGTGAGGGTACAGGCAATGAGCAGTTCTTC.

The gene calls are TRBV5-1 and TRBJ2-2, with D perhaps matching TRBD2 (6 bases). V gave up 6 bases and J gave up 5 bases, with 20 bases separating them. The CDR3 extends over 16 amino acids. The germline CDR1 and CDR2 sequences are SGHRS and YFSETQ. The CDR3 loop reads CASIQTTVAGTGELFF. CDR3 in DNA: TGCGCCAGCATTCAAACCACAGTGGCGGGGACCGGGGAGCTGTTTTTT.

This chain uses TRBV6-1 with TRBJ1-1; 8 bases match TRBD1. The V and J ends lost 4 bases and 5 bases, in that order; junction bases with no gene match: 6. Germline lookup yields CDR1 MNHNS and CDR2 SASEGT. The CDR3 is 14 residues long. CDR3 sequence: CASSGGQGGTEAFF. In DNA form, the CDR3 reads TGTGCCAGCAGTGGTGGACAGGGAGGAACTGAAGCTTTCTTT.

This rearrangement joins TRBV6-5 to TRBJ2-7, with TRBD2 matching 13 bases. Germline loops: CDR1 MNHEY, CDR2 SVGAGI. V lost 7 bases to trimming and J lost 2 bases; unmatched junction nucleotides: 5. The CDR3 is made up of 15 amino acids. As DNA, the CDR3 is TGTGCCAGCAAATTGGGGACTAGCGGGACCTACGAGCAGTACTTC. Its protein is CASKLGTSGTYEQYF.